This TCR beta chain derives from a study of T cell repertoires in cytomegalovirus infection. Looking at the study overall: Carrying CMV and the relevant HLA type showed in public TCR beta signatures.

The CDR3 sequence is 14 residues long. The trim removed 7 bases at V and 5 bases at J, leaving 7 bases unmatched. CDR1 is MNHEY, CDR2 SVGEGT, per germline. In the case of this clonotype: Its antigen is unidentified.

General study results and limits: Identification of carriers of CMV plus the relevant HLA was performed using cumulative public TCR beta family frequency. CMV-specific HLA-C-restricted TCR beta clonotypes dominated the ex vivo response.

MiXCR, run by TCRdb on the reads, gives a single entry per CDR3 protein. The sample yields 450,000 to 600,000 distinct CDR3 sequences, 10% to 12% seen once. This chain connects TRBV6-2 or TRBV6-3 to TRBJ1-5; 8 bases map to TRBD1. Sequenced input: PBMCs. The sequence was obtained from a human donor in good health (CMV status not recorded). Some clones in this sample may be carry-over from other donors' samples. In DNA form, the CDR3 reads TGTGCCAGCACCTCGACAGGGGCCGATCAGCCCCAGCATTTT. This gives the protein CASTSTGADQPQHF.